This entry lists 11 T cell receptor beta chains sequenced from one sample in a study of patients and donors after allogeneic stem cell transplantation. TCRdb fed the RT-PCR reads into MiXCR, producing one record per CDR3 protein. Of 70,000 to 100,000 distinct CDR3 sequences in the sample, less than 5% were seen once. Sequencing used blood, either unsorted or a sorted T cell fraction (not recorded which). The source is a human donor who was either an allogeneic HSCT recipient or a stem cell or donor lymphocyte infusion donor (not recorded which). It is not recorded whose cells these are; they may come from a transplant donor.

This clonotype was recorded many times. The chain uses TRBV28 and TRBJ2-5, with 11 bases aligning to TRBD1. Germline-derived CDR1 and CDR2 are MDHEN and SYDVKM. The junction had 12 bases not matched to a gene; V was cut back by 10 bases and J by 5 bases. The CDR3 contains 15 residues. The CDR3, as DNA: TGTGCCACCAACACCGGGACAGGGGGTCAGGAGACCCAGTACTTC. It translates to CATNTGTGGQETQYF.

In this sample, this clonotype turned up many times. The chain couples TRBV11-2 to TRBJ2-7; 11 bases fit TRBD2. Germline assignment: CDR1 SGHAT and CDR2 FQNNGV. The CDR3 runs to 18 residues. The J segment lost 0 bases and the V segment lost 2 bases, leaving 9 bases of the junction unmatched. The DNA of the CDR3 is TGTGCCAGCAGCTTAAGGGGGACTAGCGGTGTGAGCTCCTACGAGCAGTACTTC. Translated, it gives CASSLRGTSGVSSYEQYF.

CDR3 DNA sequence: TGTGCCAGCAGCCCGCGTGGTGGATGGGGCGGGGGTCAAGAGACCCAGTACTTC. It is translated as CASSPRGGWGGGQETQYF. The chain recombines TRBV11-2 with TRBJ2-5; 7 nucleotides agree with TRBD2. This CDR3 is 18 amino acids long. Germline CDR1 SGHAT, CDR2 FQNNGV. The ends lost 5 bases at V and 2 bases at J; junction bases unmatched: 17. Based on the CDR3 plus reference TRBV11-2 and TRBJ2-5, the full variable domain is EAGVAQSPRYKIIEKRQSVAFWCNPISGHATLYWYQQILGQGPKLLIQFQNNGVVDDSQLPKDRFSAERLKGVDSTLKIQPAKLEDSAVYLCASSPRGGWGGGQETQYFGPGTRLLVL.

The chain recombines TRBV27 with TRBJ1-2; TRBD1 aligns across 7 bases. This CDR3 contains 15 residues. The junction had 7 bases not matched to a gene; V was cut back by 6 bases and J by 0 bases. Germline CDR1 reads MNHEY; CDR2 reads SMNVEV (reference sequence). The CDR3 nucleotides are TGTGCCAGCAGGCCACAGGGGACTACTAACTATGGCTACACCTTC. Translation: CASRPQGTTNYGYTF.

This clonotype was recorded at least ten times. The V call is TRBV27, the J call TRBJ1-4, with D possibly being TRBD1 (5 bases). Germline V gives CDR1 MNHEY, CDR2 SMNVEV (reference sequence). This CDR3 has 15 residues. V was clipped by 5 bases and J by 2 bases, with 12 bases between them. CDR3 coding DNA: TGTGCCAGCAGTCCCAGACAGTTCACTAATGAAAAACTGTTTTTT. Translating it yields CASSPRQFTNEKLFF.

This clonotype was counted ten times or more. The chain couples TRBV7-3 to TRBJ2-1; D call uncertain. Germline-derived CDR1 and CDR2 are SGHTA and FQGTGA. There are 14 residues in the CDR3. Trimming cost V 1 base and J 7 bases, with 11 bases left between them. In DNA, the CDR3 is TGTGCCAGCAGCTTAAGTCACCAGTCAAATGAGCAGTTCTTC. Amino acid sequence: CASSLSHQSNEQFF.

Many counts were recorded for this clonotype. The chain employs TRBV29-1 and TRBJ2-1; TRBD2 matches 14 bases. Per the germline V gene, CDR1 is SQVTM and CDR2 is ANQGSEA. V dropped 6 bases and J dropped 8; count of bases not matched to a gene: 9. The CDR3 runs 15 residues. This chain's CDR3 is CSVAGTSGSVDEQFF. CDR3 nucleotide sequence: TGCAGCGTCGCCGGGACTAGCGGGAGCGTCGATGAGCAGTTCTTC.

This clonotype was counted at least ten times. This chain connects TRBV7-2 to TRBJ2-1, with 13 nucleotides matching TRBD2. The CDR3 runs to 15 residues. Germline V lookup: CDR1 SGHTA, CDR2 FQGNSA. J gave up 5 bases and V 6 bases, and 4 bases lay outside the gene matches. The CDR3 nucleotides read TGTGCCAGCAGTCAGGGACTAGCGGGAAACAATGAGCAGTTCTTC. It is translated as CASSQGLAGNNEQFF.

There are many counts of this clonotype. The genes are TRBV6-1 and TRBJ2-2, with D perhaps assigned TRBD1 or TRBD2 (5 bases each). Germline values: CDR1 MNHNS, CDR2 SASEGT. CDR3 size: 14 residues. With 6 bases removed from V and 3 bases from J, the gap between germline ends came to 11 bases. CDR3 DNA: TGTGCCAGCAGCTTTGGGACCCACACCGGGGAGCTGTTTTTT. Translation: CASSFGTHTGELFF.

This clonotype was counted ten times or more. The chain links TRBV29-1 to TRBJ1-4; 8 bases fit TRBD1. Germline V lookup: CDR1 SQVTM, CDR2 ANQGSEA. The CDR3 is made up of 14 amino acids. Trimming at V came to 0 bases and at J to 7 bases, leaving 4 bases not matched to a gene. In DNA, the CDR3 is TGCAGCGTTGAAGATGGACAGGGTGGTGAAAAACTGTTTTTT. It translates to CSVEDGQGGEKLFF.

Many counts were recorded for this clonotype. This rearrangement joins TRBV15 to TRBJ2-3; no clear D. Germline CDR1 reads LNHNV; CDR2 reads YYDKDF (reference sequence). Deletions cut 2 bases from V and 2 bases from J, with 17 bases between. The CDR3 has 17 residues. CDR3 DNA sequence: TGTGCCACCAGCAGACCCCCCGGTGTCCAACTCACAGATACGCAGTATTTT. Translating gives CATSRPPGVQLTDTQYF. The full variable domain, its missing parts supplied by reference TRBV15 and TRBJ2-3, is DAMVIQNPRYQVTQFGKPVTLSCSQTLNHNVMYWYQQKSSQAPKLLFHYYDKDFNNEADTPDNFQSRRPNTSFCFLDIRSPGLGDTAMYLCATSRPPGVQLTDTQYFGPGTRLTVL.